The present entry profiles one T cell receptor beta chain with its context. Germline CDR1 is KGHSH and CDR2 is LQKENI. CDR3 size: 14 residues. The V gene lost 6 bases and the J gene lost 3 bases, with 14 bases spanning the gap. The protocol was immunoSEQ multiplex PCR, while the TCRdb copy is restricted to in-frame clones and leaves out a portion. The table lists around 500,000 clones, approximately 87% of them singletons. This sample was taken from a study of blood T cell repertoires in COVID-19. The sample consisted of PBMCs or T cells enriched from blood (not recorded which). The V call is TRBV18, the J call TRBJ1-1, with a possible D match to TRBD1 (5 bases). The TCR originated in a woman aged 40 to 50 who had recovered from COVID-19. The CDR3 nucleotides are TGTGCCAGCTCGCGCGGGACGGTGGACACTGAAGCTTTCTTT. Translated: CASSRGTVDTEAFF.